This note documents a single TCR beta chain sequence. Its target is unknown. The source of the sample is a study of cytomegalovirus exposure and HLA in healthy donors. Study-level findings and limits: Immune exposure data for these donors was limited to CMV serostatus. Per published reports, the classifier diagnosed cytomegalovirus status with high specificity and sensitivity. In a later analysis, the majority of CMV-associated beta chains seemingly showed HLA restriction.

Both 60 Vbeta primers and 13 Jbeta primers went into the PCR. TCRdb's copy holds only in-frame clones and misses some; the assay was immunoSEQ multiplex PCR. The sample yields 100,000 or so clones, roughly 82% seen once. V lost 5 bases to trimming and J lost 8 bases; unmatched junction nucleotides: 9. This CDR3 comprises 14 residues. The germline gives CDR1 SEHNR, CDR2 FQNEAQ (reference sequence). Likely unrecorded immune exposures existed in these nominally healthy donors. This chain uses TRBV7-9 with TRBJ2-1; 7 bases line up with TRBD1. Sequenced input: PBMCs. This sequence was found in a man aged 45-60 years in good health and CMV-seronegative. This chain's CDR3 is CASSPGQDYDEQFF. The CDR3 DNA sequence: TGTGCCAGCAGCCCCGGACAGGATTACGATGAGCAGTTCTTC.